These T cell receptor beta chains were read from a single sample in a study of blood T cell repertoires in COVID-19. Assay used: immunoSEQ multiplex PCR; TCRdb lists only in-frame clones, some missing. The top ten clones hold approximately 4% of a sample with roughly 240,000 clones, about 85% of them seen once. The sequenced sample consisted of peripheral blood. The receptors derive from a man aged 18 to 29 with active or convalescent COVID-19. Each CDR3 is given with its conserved first and last residue. The D gene is left open where the match is weak. The size entry is marked missing in some rows and otherwise reads once, few, many or a size class.

J: TRBJ2-3; D: TRBD2; V: TRBV9; size: .; DNA: TGTGCCAGCAGCGTATTTAGCGGGCGAGGAGATACGCAGTATTTT; CDR3: CASSVFSGRGDTQYF
J: TRBJ2-2; D: .; V: TRBV18; size: .; DNA: TGTGCCAGCTCCTACTCAGCCGGGGGTGACACCGGGGAGCTGTTTTTT; CDR3: CASSYSAGGDTGELFF
J: TRBJ1-4; D: .; V: TRBV2; size: .; DNA: TGTGCCAGCAGTGCCCCCATGAACGGTGAAAAACTGTTTTTT; CDR3: CASSAPMNGEKLFF
J: TRBJ1-5; D: TRBD1; V: TRBV24-1; size: .; DNA: TGTGCCACCAGTGAGGGACAGGGATTTCAGCCCCAGCATTTT; CDR3: CATSEGQGFQPQHF
J: TRBJ1-5; D: .; V: TRBV19; size: .; DNA: TGTGCCAGTAGTACAGGACAGTTAAATAGCAATCAGCCCCAGCATTTT; CDR3: CASSTGQLNSNQPQHF
J: TRBJ1-2; D: .; V: TRBV29-1; size: .; DNA: TGCAGCGTTGAGGAGGGAGACTATGGCTACACCTTC; CDR3: CSVEEGDYGYTF
J: TRBJ1-1; D: .; V: TRBV6-5; size: .; DNA: TGTGCCAGCAGTTACTCGACTGCGGAGGCCGGAGAAGCTTTCTTT; CDR3: CASSYSTAEAGEAFF
J: TRBJ2-1; D: TRBD1; V: TRBV28; size: .; DNA: TGTGCCAGCAGTTTAACAGGGGCTTCTGCTGAGCAGTTCTTC; CDR3: CASSLTGASAEQFF
J: TRBJ2-7; D: .; V: TRBV28; size: .; DNA: TGTGCCAGCAGTGCTGTGGGGGCCGGTTGGGAGCAGTACTTC; CDR3: CASSAVGAGWEQYF
J: TRBJ2-7; D: TRBD1; V: TRBV7-9; size: once; DNA: TGTGCCAGCTTCGTATCCGGGACAGGTTCTAGCGAGCAGTACTTC; CDR3: CASFVSGTGSSEQYF
J: TRBJ1-2; D: .; V: TRBV30; size: .; DNA: TGTGCCTGGAGTGTACGGACACCTTATGGCTACACCTTC; CDR3: CAWSVRTPYGYTF
J: TRBJ2-3; D: .; V: TRBV19; size: .; DNA: TGTGCCAGTAGCGGGATCGAGGACACAGATACGCAGTATTTT; CDR3: CASSGIEDTDTQYF
J: TRBJ2-7; D: .; V: TRBV5-1; size: .; DNA: TGCGCCAGCAGCTTGGATGCAGGGCCGAAGTACTTC; CDR3: CASSLDAGPKYF
J: TRBJ2-5; D: .; V: TRBV19; size: .; DNA: TGTGCCAGTAGTAACCACGGCCAAGAGACCCAGTACTTC; CDR3: CASSNHGQETQYF
J: TRBJ1-5; D: .; V: TRBV2; size: .; DNA: TGTGCCAGCAGTGGGATGTCGGGGGGCGCGGGTCAGCCCCAGCATTTT; CDR3: CASSGMSGGAGQPQHF
J: TRBJ2-2; D: TRBD2; V: TRBV6-2/TRBV6-3; size: .; DNA: TGTGCCAGCAGTTACCTCCAGCGGGGGGGCCCCGGGGAGCTGTTTTTT; CDR3: CASSYLQRGGPGELFF
J: TRBJ1-5; D: .; V: TRBV2; size: .; DNA: TGTGCCAGCAGTGTCGGCCAAGGGGGTAATCAGCCCCAGCATTTT; CDR3: CASSVGQGGNQPQHF
J: TRBJ1-1; D: .; V: TRBV19; size: .; DNA: TGTGCCAGTAGTATATCTGGGCCCCGGGGAACTGAAGCTTTCTTT; CDR3: CASSISGPRGTEAFF
J: TRBJ2-1; D: TRBD2; V: TRBV30; size: .; DNA: TGTGCCTGGAAGAAAGCGGGAGGTTCTGGGCGGATCTTC; CDR3: CAWKKAGGSGRIF
J: TRBJ2-7; D: TRBD1; V: TRBV30; size: .; DNA: TGTGCCTGGAATCGGGACAGCGAGCAGTACTTC; CDR3: CAWNRDSEQYF
J: TRBJ2-1; D: .; V: TRBV9; size: .; DNA: TGTGCCAGCAGCGTAGTTCAGAATGAGCAGTTCTTC; CDR3: CASSVVQNEQFF
J: TRBJ1-4; D: .; V: TRBV10-3; size: .; DNA: TGTGCCATCAGTGACACAGGGCGAGCAAAACTGTTTTTT; CDR3: CAISDTGRAKLFF
J: TRBJ1-3; D: .; V: TRBV6-6; size: .; DNA: TGTGCCAGCAGTTACCCTAACAGGGAAACTGGAAACACCATATATTTT; CDR3: CASSYPNRETGNTIYF
J: TRBJ1-2; D: .; V: TRBV19; size: .; DNA: TGTGCCAGTAGTATTCGTTCCCCTGGGGCGTACTATGGCTACACCTTC; CDR3: CASSIRSPGAYYGYTF
J: TRBJ1-6; D: .; V: TRBV27; size: .; DNA: TGTGCCAGCAGTTTTACCACCGGTTATAATTCACCCCTCCACTTT; CDR3: CASSFTTGYNSPLHF
J: TRBJ2-5; D: TRBD2; V: TRBV7-9; size: .; DNA: TGTGCCAGCAGCTCCGGGGGGAGTGGCGAGACCCAGTACTTC; CDR3: CASSSGGSGETQYF
J: TRBJ2-7; D: .; V: TRBV12-2; size: .; DNA: TGTGCAAGTCGCTTAGGGACAGGGTCCTACGAGCAGTACTTC; CDR3: CASRLGTGSYEQYF
J: TRBJ1-5; D: TRBD1; V: TRBV28; size: once; DNA: TGTGCCAGCAGTTTGAACCCCGGGACAGGGAACCAGCCCCAGCATTTT; CDR3: CASSLNPGTGNQPQHF
J: TRBJ2-6; D: .; V: TRBV7-9; size: .; DNA: TGTGCCAGCAATATCGGCGGGTCTGGGGCCAACGTCCTGACTTTC; CDR3: CASNIGGSGANVLTF
J: TRBJ1-3; D: TRBD1; V: TRBV6-6; size: .; DNA: TGTGCCAGCAGTAGAGGGGGCGACTCTGGAAACACCATATATTTT; CDR3: CASSRGGDSGNTIYF
J: TRBJ1-4; D: TRBD1; V: TRBV6-5; size: .; DNA: TGTGCCAGCAGTAGGACAGGGGATAATGAAAAACTGTTTTTT; CDR3: CASSRTGDNEKLFF
J: TRBJ2-2; D: .; V: TRBV3-1/TRBV3-2; size: .; DNA: TGTGCCAGCAGCCCTTACCTACTAGAGTTGGACACCGGGGAGCTGTTTTTT; CDR3: CASSPYLLELDTGELFF
J: TRBJ2-3; D: TRBD1; V: TRBV10-3; size: .; DNA: TGTGCCATCTCCGGGACAGCTAGCACAGATACGCAGTATTTT; CDR3: CAISGTASTDTQYF
J: TRBJ1-2; D: TRBD1; V: TRBV9; size: .; DNA: TGTGCCAGCAGCTCCCCCGGAACAGGGGGTAACTATGGCTACACCTTC; CDR3: CASSSPGTGGNYGYTF
J: TRBJ2-2; D: TRBD1; V: TRBV29-1; size: .; DNA: TGCAGCGTTGGAACGGGACAGAAAAACACCGGGGAGCTGTTTTTT; CDR3: CSVGTGQKNTGELFF
J: TRBJ2-3; D: TRBD1; V: TRBV7-3; size: .; DNA: TGTGCCAGCAGCCACACTCGGGACAGGAGCACAGATACGCAGTATTTT; CDR3: CASSHTRDRSTDTQYF
J: TRBJ2-7; D: .; V: TRBV11-2; size: .; DNA: TGTGCCAGCAGCGGCCGGGTCTTAGGACTTGGGCAGTACTTC; CDR3: CASSGRVLGLGQYF
J: TRBJ1-4; D: TRBD1; V: TRBV5-4; size: .; DNA: TGTGCCAGCAGCTTGGGTGGGACAGGGGACGAAAAACTGTTTTTT; CDR3: CASSLGGTGDEKLFF
J: TRBJ1-2; D: .; V: TRBV6-6; size: .; DNA: TGTGCCAGCAGTCTAGGGGCGGGGCGGAACTATGGCTACACCTTC; CDR3: CASSLGAGRNYGYTF
J: TRBJ1-2; D: .; V: TRBV27; size: .; DNA: TGTGCCAGCAGTTTTCGGGGGGTGGACTATGGCTACACCTTC; CDR3: CASSFRGVDYGYTF
J: TRBJ2-7; D: .; V: TRBV27; size: .; DNA: TGTGCCAGCAGCCCCTTAAACTCCTACGAGCAGTACTTC; CDR3: CASSPLNSYEQYF
J: TRBJ2-3; D: .; V: TRBV18; size: .; DNA: TGTGCCACAAGGACAGTTCAAACAGATACGCAGTATTTT; CDR3: CATRTVQTDTQYF
J: TRBJ2-2; D: TRBD1; V: TRBV2; size: .; DNA: TGTGCCAGCAGTGGTATCCGGGACAGGGGATACAGCGGGGAGCTGTTTTTT; CDR3: CASSGIRDRGYSGELFF
J: TRBJ2-7; D: TRBD2; V: TRBV9; size: once; DNA: TGTGCCAGCAGCCCCCGCGCTAGCGGTACTTACTACGAGCAGTACTTC; CDR3: CASSPRASGTYYEQYF
J: TRBJ1-5; D: .; V: TRBV19; size: .; DNA: TGTGCCAGTAGTATAAACTGGGCCGCAGGTAGCAATCAGCCCCAGCATTTT; CDR3: CASSINWAAGSNQPQHF
J: TRBJ2-2; D: TRBD1; V: TRBV11-2; size: .; DNA: TGTGCCAGCAGCCCTTGGACAGGAGGAACCGGGGAGCTGTTTTTT; CDR3: CASSPWTGGTGELFF
J: TRBJ2-1; D: .; V: TRBV14; size: few; DNA: TGTGCCAGCAGACCAAGTCTAGACGGGTACAATGAGCAGTTCTTC; CDR3: CASRPSLDGYNEQFF
J: TRBJ2-1; D: TRBD2; V: TRBV10-1; size: .; DNA: TGCGCCCCGGGGGGGGGCCCTAATGAGCAGTTCTTC; CDR3: CAPGGGPNEQFF
J: TRBJ2-2; D: TRBD2; V: TRBV6-6; size: .; DNA: TGTGCCAGCAGTTCGATATCAATTAGCGGGTGGGAGCTGTTTTTT; CDR3: CASSSISISGWELFF
J: TRBJ2-7; D: .; V: TRBV30; size: few; DNA: TGTGCCTGGAGTGTTCAGACCTACGAGCAGTACTTC; CDR3: CAWSVQTYEQYF
J: TRBJ2-2; D: .; V: TRBV5-8; size: .; DNA: TGTGCCAGCAGCTTGGCGGACTACTTGAACACCGGGGAGCTGTTTTTT; CDR3: CASSLADYLNTGELFF
J: TRBJ1-5; D: .; V: TRBV12-3/TRBV12-4; size: once; DNA: TGTGCCAGCAGTTTATTGTCCGATCAGCCCCAGCATTTT; CDR3: CASSLLSDQPQHF
J: TRBJ2-3; D: .; V: TRBV6-5; size: few; DNA: TGTGCCAGCAGTTATAGGGGGGATACGCAGTATTTT; CDR3: CASSYRGDTQYF
J: TRBJ2-4; D: TRBD2; V: TRBV6-5; size: .; DNA: TGTGCCAGCAGGGCACCGGGAGGGTTGGAGTACTTC; CDR3: CASRAPGGLEYF
J: TRBJ1-6; D: .; V: TRBV19; size: .; DNA: TGTGCCAGTAGTTTTTCTACGGGGAGTGGCTCCTATAATTCACCCCTCCACTTT; CDR3: CASSFSTGSGSYNSPLHF
J: TRBJ1-2; D: .; V: TRBV18; size: .; DNA: TGTGCCAGCTCACCCGGACGGGGTCGGGGCTATGGCTACACCTTC; CDR3: CASSPGRGRGYGYTF
J: TRBJ2-1; D: TRBD2; V: TRBV6-2/TRBV6-3; size: .; DNA: TGTGCCAGCAGCCTAACTAGCGGTCATGTACAGTTCTTC; CDR3: CASSLTSGHVQFF
J: TRBJ2-3; D: TRBD2; V: TRBV5-1; size: .; DNA: TGCGCCAGCAGCCCGGGGGGGCCCCGGACAGATACGCAGTATTTT; CDR3: CASSPGGPRTDTQYF
J: TRBJ2-7; D: TRBD2; V: TRBV27; size: .; DNA: TGTGCCAGCAGTTTGGCGGGAGGGCCGGGGGAGCAGTACTTC; CDR3: CASSLAGGPGEQYF
J: TRBJ2-3; D: TRBD2; V: TRBV27; size: .; DNA: TGTGCCAGCAGTTCCCTTGGGGCGGGGGGGGGCGCAGATACGCAGTATTTT; CDR3: CASSSLGAGGGADTQYF